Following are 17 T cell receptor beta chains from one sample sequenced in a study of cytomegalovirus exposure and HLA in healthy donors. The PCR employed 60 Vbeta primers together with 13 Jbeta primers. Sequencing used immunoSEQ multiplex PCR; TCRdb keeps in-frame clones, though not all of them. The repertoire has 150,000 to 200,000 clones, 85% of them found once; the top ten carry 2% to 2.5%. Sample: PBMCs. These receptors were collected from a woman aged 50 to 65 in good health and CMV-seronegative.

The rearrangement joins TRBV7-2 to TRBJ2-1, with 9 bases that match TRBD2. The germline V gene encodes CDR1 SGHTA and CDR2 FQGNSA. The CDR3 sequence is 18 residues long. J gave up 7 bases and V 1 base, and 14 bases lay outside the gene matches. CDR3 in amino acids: CASSLGGTSPFARNEQFF. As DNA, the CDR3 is TGTGCCAGCAGCTTAGGGGGGACTAGCCCCTTCGCTCGGAATGAGCAGTTCTTC.

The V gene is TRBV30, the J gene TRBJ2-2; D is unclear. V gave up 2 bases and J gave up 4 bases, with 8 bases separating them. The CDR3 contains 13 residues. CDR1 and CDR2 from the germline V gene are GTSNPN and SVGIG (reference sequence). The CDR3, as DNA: TGTGCCTGGAGTACCCTCGGCACCGGGGAGCTGTTTTTT. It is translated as CAWSTLGTGELFF.

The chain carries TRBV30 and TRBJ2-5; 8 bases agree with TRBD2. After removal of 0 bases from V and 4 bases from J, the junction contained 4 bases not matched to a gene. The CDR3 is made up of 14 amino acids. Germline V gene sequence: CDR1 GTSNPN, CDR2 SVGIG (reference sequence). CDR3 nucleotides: TGTGCCTGGAGTGTACGGCTAGCGGGAGAGACCCAGTACTTC. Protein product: CAWSVRLAGETQYF.

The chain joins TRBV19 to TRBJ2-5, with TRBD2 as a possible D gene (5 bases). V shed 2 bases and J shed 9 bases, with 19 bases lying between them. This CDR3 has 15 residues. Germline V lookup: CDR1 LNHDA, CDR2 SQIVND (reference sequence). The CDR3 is CASSISGSGNGAQYF. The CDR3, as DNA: TGTGCCAGTAGTATATCGGGATCAGGCAACGGGGCCCAGTACTTC.

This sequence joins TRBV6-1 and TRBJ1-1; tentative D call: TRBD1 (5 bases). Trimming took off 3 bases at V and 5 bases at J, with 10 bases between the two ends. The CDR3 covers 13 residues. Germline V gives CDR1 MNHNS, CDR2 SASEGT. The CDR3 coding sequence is TGTGCCAGCAGTGATGCGGGGACGACTGAAGCTTTCTTT. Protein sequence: CASSDAGTTEAFF.

CDR3 amino acids: CATSRDPGGRGGEQFF. CDR3 nucleotides: TGTGCCACCAGCAGAGATCCTGGCGGGAGGGGCGGTGAGCAGTTCTTC. The chain uses TRBV15 and TRBJ2-1; 9 nucleotides agree with TRBD2. Germline trimming cut 0 bases from V and 9 bases from J; bases unmatched to any gene: 9. Germline values: CDR1 LNHNV, CDR2 YYDKDF (reference sequence). There are 16 residues in the CDR3.

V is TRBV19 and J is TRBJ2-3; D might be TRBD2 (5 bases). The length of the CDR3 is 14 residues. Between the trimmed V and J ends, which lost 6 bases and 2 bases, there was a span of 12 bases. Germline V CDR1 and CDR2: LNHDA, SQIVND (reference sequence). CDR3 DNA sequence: TGTGCCAGTAGACTCGGACTCCTCACAGATACGCAGTATTTT. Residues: CASRLGLLTDTQYF.

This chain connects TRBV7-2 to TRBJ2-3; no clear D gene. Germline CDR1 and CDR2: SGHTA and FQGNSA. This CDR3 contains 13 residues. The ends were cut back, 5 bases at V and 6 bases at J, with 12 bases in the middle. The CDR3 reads CASSLSIMDTQYF. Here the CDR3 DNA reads TGTGCCAGCAGCCTGTCTATAATGGATACGCAGTATTTT.

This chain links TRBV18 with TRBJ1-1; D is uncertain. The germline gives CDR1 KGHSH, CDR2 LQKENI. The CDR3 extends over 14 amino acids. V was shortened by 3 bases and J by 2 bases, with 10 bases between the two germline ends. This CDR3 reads CASSPGQVNTEAFF. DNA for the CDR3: TGTGCCAGCTCACCTGGGCAGGTTAACACTGAAGCTTTCTTT.

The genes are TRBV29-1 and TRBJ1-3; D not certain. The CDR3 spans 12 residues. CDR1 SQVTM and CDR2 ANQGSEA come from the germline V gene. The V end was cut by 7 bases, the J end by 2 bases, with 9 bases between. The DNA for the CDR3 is TGCAGCGGCGGCGGGGCTGGAAACACCATATATTTT. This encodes CSGGGAGNTIYF.

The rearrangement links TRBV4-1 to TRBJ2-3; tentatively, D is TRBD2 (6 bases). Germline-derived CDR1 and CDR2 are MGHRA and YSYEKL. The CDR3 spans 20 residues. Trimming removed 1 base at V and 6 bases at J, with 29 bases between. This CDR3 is CASSQVDLRTTQKPFDTQYF. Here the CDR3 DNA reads TGCGCCAGCAGCCAAGTTGACCTTCGGACTACCCAAAAGCCCTTCGATACGCAGTATTTT.

CDR3 loop: CASSPEEGFAQYF. CDR3 nucleotides: TGTGCCAGCAGTCCCGAGGAGGGTTTCGCGCAGTACTTC. The chain uses TRBV6-4 and TRBJ2-5; the D gene is possibly TRBD2 (6 bases). The V gene's germline CDR1 is MRHNA and CDR2 SNTAGT. This CDR3 spans 13 amino acids. The V end lost 5 bases, the J end lost 11 bases, and 18 bases lay between the germline ends.

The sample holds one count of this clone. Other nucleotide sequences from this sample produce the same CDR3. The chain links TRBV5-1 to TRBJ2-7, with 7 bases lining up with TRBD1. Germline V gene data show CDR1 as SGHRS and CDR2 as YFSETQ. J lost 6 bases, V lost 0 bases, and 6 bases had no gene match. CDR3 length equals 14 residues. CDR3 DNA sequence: TGCGCCAGCAGCTTGGGACAGGGAGTAGGCGAGCAGTACTTC. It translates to CASSLGQGVGEQYF.

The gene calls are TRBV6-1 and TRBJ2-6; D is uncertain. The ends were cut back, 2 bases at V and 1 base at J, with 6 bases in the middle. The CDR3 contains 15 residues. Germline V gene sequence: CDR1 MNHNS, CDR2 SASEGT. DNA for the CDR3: TGTGCCAGCAGTGAACCCGGGTCTGGGGCCAACGTCCTGACTTTC. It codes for CASSEPGSGANVLTF.

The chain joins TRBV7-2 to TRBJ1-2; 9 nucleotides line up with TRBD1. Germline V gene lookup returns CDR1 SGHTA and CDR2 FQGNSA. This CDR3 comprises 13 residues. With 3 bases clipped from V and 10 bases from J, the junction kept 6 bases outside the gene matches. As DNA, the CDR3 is TGTGCCAGCAGCTTTACCGGGACAGGGCACTACACCTTC. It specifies CASSFTGTGHYTF.

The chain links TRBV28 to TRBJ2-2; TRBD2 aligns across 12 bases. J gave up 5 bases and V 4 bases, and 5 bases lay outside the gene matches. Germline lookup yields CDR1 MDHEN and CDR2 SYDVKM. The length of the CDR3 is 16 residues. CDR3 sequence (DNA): TGTGCCAGCAGTTCCGGACTAGCGGGATATACCGGGGAGCTGTTTTTT. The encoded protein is CASSSGLAGYTGELFF.

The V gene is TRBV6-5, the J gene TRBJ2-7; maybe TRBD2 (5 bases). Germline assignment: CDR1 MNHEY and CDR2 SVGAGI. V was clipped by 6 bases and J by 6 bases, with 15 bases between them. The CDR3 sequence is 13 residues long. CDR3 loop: CASSPFGEPEQYF. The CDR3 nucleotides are TGTGCCAGCAGCCCCTTTGGGGAGCCCGAGCAGTACTTC.